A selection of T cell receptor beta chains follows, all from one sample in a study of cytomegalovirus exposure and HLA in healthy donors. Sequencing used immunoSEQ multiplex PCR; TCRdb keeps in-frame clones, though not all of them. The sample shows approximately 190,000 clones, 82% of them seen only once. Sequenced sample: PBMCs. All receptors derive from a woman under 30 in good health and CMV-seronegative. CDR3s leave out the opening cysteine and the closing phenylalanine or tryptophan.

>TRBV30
AWSRTDNQPQH
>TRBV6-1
ASRLWTGRTEAF
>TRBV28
ASTGGAWTEAF
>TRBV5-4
ASSFDREGELF
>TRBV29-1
SVERNLAGGQETQY
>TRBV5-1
ASSLAQGAIEKLF
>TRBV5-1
ASSTGGQGAEGYGYT
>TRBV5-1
ASSLSSGGFETQY
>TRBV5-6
ASSLDRLVITGELF
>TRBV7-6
ASSAEVHGEQY
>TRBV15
ATSRDLAGDYGYT
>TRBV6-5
ASSAKAF
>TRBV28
ASGEAQSVSYEQY
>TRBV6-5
ASRLGGDTGELF
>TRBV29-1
SVEGLRGNYEQY
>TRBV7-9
ASSGRDSNSPLH
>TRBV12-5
ASGISGVDTEAF
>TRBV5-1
ASRLGPVQETQY
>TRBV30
AWSRVSEQF
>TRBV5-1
ASSLNWRGFNVETQY
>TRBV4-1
ASSQERGFQGDSNQPQH
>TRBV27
ASSQTGLGGETQY
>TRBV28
ASWTGATEAF
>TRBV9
ASSVGGHLNTEAF
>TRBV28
ASSFGTGTQETQY
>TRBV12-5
ASGPLAGVDTQY
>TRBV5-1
ASSLVGGPLNSGNTIY
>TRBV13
ASSLGTARSGNTIY
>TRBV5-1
ASRPNRLAGGFRADTQY
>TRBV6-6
ASIGTGTGLCYT
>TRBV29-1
SVAQGYNEQF
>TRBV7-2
ASSAKAGGMNTEAF
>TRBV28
ASSFAEYNQPQH
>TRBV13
ASSLRGREGNQPQH
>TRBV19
ASNQGLNQPQH
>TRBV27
ASSFQRGNEQF
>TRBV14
ASSQRSFREGGLGEKLF
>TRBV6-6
ASATGNYYGYT
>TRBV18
ASSQTTEKGGYT
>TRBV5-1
ASSWGDRPLQY
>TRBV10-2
ASSRGSDGYT
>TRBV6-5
ASSYEGNTEAF